The subject of this entry is one T cell receptor beta chain. Antigen: not known. This CDR3 has 16 residues. V was cut by 0 bases and J by 0 bases, with 9 bases left in between. Per germline, CDR1 PRHDT and CDR2 FYEKMQ (reference sequence). The sample comes from a study of cytomegalovirus exposure and HLA in healthy donors. Assay used: immunoSEQ multiplex PCR; TCRdb lists only in-frame clones, some missing. The sample lists some 110,000 clones; approximately 91% were seen once. Study-level results: Researchers catalogued approximately 160 TCR beta chains as cytomegalovirus-associated. Most TCRs appeared rarely, but some public TCRs recurred in many donors.

This TCR came from a man aged 18 to 30 in good health and CMV-seropositive. The chain is built from TRBV13 and TRBJ1-5; D unclear. Sequencing was performed on PBMCs. CDR3 residues: CASSLGGGLSNQPQHF. As DNA, the CDR3 is TGTGCCAGCAGCTTAGGGGGAGGTCTTAGCAATCAGCCCCAGCATTTT.